A selection of T cell receptor beta chains follows, all from one sample in a study of beta chain features in type 1 diabetes. Profiled with immunoSEQ multiplex PCR; TCRdb holds only in-frame clones, not every one. The sample lists 900,000 or so clones, about a sixth occurring once. Input material: naive CD4+ T cells from blood. These receptors were obtained from a woman aged 18-35 years in good health. Both conserved end residues are part of each CDR3.

length	V	CDR3
13	TRBV14	CASSQQTVHGYTF
13	TRBV2	CASSEGARGREYF
17	TRBV7-8	CASRQYDSGTPTDTQYF
16	TRBV18	CASSPKGLAGGSEQFF
14	TRBV4-2	CASSQDRMAGELFF
15	TRBV7-2	CASSVQGADSEKLFF
13	TRBV6-5	CASSPYSTGLFFF
14	TRBV9	CASSEYRVGNEQFF
14	TRBV5-4	CASSFREHADTQYF
15	TRBV7-8	CASSRGTGEPYGYTF
16	TRBV15	CATSRGQSSSGNTIYF
16	TRBV18	CASSPPFGQGIDEQYF
13	TRBV2	CASSDRSTGELFF
12	TRBV28	CASSLASYEQYF
17	TRBV4-1	CASSQEWGLAGSGELFF
14	TRBV6-1	CASSPNAQGYTQYF
13	TRBV7-2	CASSLRMIYGYTF
15	TRBV7-9	CASSQVSGHQYEQYF
18	TRBV25-1	CASSEHASGGSGTDTQYF
16	TRBV4-2	CASSQDGQGANYGYTF
13	TRBV19	CASSMGGVDTQYF
14	TRBV11-2	CASSPEGQGNIQYF
13	TRBV6-5	CASSLRDGQPQHF
14	TRBV18	CASSLRNFQETQYF
16	TRBV5-4	CASSLAWGSLTNEQFF
14	TRBV18	CASSPFRVGETQYF
15	TRBV9	CASSVVPAGTDTQYF
15	TRBV28	CASLIAGSRSNEQFF
16	TRBV7-9	CASSSGWGATNEKLFF
13	TRBV7-2	CASSLPGQQGKFF
12	TRBV28	CASTASSYEQYF
15	TRBV29-1	CSVVLRGQLHTEAFF
15	TRBV11-2	CASSWGQGMNTEAFF
19	TRBV4-2	CASSHRPGTTGQGVDEQFF
15	TRBV5-8	CATPGRGQNNQPQHF
15	TRBV7-6	CASSRQTGRVETQYF
15	TRBV25-1	CASSVRLAHYNEQFF
15	TRBV9	CAGSVAGTQLETQYF
15	TRBV5-1	CASSTGQEGSTEAFF
14	TRBV7-9	CASSSSGSGETQYF